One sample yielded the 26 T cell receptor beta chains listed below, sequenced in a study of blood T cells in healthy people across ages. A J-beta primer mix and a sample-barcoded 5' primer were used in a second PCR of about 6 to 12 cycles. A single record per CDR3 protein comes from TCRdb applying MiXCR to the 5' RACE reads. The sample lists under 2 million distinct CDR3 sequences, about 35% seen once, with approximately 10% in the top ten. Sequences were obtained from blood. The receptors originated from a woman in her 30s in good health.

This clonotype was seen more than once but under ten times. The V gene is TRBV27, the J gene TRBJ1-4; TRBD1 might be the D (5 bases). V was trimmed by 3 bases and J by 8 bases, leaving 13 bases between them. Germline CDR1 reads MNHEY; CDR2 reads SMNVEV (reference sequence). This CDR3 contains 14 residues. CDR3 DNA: TGTGCCAGCAGTTTGAGGGGCCTTGGAGAAAAACTGTTTTTT. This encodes CASSLRGLGEKLFF.

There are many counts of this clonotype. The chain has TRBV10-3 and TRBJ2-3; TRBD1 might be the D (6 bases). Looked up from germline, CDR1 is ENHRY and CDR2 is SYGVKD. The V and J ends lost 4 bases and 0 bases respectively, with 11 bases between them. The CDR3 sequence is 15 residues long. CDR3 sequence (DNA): TGTGCCATCAGTGCAGGGGCCTTAAGCACAGATACGCAGTATTTT. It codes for CAISAGALSTDTQYF.

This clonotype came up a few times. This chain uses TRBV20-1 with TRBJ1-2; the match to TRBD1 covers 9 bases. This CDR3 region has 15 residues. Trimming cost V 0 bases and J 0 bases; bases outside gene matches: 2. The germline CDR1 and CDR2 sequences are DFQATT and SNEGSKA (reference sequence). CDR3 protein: CSARERDRANYGYTF. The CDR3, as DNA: TGCAGTGCTAGAGAGAGGGACAGGGCTAACTATGGCTACACCTTC.

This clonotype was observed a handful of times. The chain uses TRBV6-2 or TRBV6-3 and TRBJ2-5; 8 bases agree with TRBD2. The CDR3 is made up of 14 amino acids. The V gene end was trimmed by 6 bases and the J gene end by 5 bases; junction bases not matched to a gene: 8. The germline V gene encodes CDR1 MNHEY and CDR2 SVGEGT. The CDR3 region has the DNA TGTGCCAGCAGACGCCCCGGGGGGGCCGAGACCCAGTACTTC. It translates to CASRRPGGAETQYF.

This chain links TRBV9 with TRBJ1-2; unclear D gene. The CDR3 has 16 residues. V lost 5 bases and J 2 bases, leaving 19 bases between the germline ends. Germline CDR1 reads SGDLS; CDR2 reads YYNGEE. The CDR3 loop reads CASSGPTAVGNYGYTF. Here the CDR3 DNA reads TGTGCCAGCAGTGGACCTACTGCGGTCGGCAACTATGGCTACACCTTC.

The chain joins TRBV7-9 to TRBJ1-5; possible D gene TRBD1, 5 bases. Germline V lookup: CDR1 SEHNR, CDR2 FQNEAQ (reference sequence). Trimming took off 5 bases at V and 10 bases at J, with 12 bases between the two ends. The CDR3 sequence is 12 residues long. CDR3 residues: CASSPGSGPQHF. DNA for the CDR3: TGTGCCAGCAGCCCAGGGTCTGGACCCCAGCATTTT.

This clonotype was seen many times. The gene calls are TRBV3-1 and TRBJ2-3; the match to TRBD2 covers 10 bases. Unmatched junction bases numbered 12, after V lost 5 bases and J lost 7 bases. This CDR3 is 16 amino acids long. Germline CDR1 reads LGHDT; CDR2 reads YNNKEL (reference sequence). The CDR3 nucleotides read TGTGCCAGCAGCTCTCGACTAGCGGGTGAACGGTATACGCAGTATTTT. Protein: CASSSRLAGERYTQYF.

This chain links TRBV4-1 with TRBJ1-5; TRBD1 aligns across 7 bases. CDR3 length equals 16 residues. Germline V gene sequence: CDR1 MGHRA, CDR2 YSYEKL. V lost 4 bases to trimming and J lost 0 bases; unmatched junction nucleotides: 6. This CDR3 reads CASSLTGAYSNQPQHF. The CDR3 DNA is TGCGCCAGCAGCCTAACAGGGGCTTATAGCAATCAGCCCCAGCATTTT.

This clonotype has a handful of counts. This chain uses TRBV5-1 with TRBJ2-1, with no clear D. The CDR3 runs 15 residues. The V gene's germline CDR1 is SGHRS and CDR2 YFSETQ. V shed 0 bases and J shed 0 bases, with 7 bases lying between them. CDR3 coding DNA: TGCGCCAGCAGCTTGGATCCATACTCCTACAATGAGCAGTTCTTC. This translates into CASSLDPYSYNEQFF.

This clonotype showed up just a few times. CDR3 region: CASSIGTGSLLTEAFF. The CDR3, as DNA: TGTGCCAGTAGTATCGGGACAGGGAGTCTTCTCACTGAAGCTTTCTTT. This chain links TRBV19 with TRBJ1-1; 9 nucleotides match TRBD1. The CDR3 consists of 16 residues. Germline lookup yields CDR1 LNHDA and CDR2 SQIVND (reference sequence). V shed 3 bases and J 4 bases; nucleotides not matched to a gene: 9.

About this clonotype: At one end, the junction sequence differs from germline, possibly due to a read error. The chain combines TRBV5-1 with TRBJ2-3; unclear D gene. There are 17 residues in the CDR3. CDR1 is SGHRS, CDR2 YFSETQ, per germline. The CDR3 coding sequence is TGCGCCAGCAGCGCAATCCCCCTCGGATCAAGCACTGATACGCAGTATTTT. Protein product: CASSAIPLGSSTDTQYF.

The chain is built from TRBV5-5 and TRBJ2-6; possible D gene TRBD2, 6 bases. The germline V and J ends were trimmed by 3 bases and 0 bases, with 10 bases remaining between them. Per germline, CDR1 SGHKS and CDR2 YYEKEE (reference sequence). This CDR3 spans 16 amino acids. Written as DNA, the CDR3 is TGTGCCAGCAGCTGGGGAGGCAACTCTGGGGCCAACGTCCTGACTTTC. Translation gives CASSWGGNSGANVLTF.

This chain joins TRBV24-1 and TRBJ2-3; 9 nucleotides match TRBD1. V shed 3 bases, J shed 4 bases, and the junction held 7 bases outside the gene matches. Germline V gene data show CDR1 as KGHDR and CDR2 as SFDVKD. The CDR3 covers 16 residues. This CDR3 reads CATSDAGGQGSDTQYF. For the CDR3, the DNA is TGTGCCACCAGTGATGCCGGGGGACAGGGATCAGATACGCAGTATTTT.

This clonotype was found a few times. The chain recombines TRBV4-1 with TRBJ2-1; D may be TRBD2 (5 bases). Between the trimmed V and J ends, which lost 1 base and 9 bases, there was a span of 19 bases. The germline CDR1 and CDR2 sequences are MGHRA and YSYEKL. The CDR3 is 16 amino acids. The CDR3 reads CASSQVVGDLGGEQFF. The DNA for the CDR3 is TGCGCCAGCAGCCAAGTCGTGGGCGACCTTGGAGGTGAGCAGTTCTTC.

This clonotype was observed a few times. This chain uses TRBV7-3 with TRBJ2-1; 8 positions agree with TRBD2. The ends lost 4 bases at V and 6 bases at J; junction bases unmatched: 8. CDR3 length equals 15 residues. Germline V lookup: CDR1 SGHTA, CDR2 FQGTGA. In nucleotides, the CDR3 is TGTGCCAGCAGCTCCTCGGGACTAGTTGCCAATGAGCAGTTCTTC. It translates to CASSSSGLVANEQFF.

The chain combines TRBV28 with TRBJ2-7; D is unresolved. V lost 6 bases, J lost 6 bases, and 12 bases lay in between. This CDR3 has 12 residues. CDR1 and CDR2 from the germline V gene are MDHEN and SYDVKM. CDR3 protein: CASSPGGSEQYF. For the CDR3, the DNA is TGTGCCAGCAGCCCGGGCGGATCCGAGCAGTACTTC. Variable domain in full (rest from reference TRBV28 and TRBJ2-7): DVKVTQSSRYLVKRTGEKVFLECVQDMDHENMFWYRQDPGLGLRLIYFSYDVKMKEKGDIPEGYSVSREKKERFSLILESASTNQTSMYLCASSPGGSEQYFGPGTRLTVT.

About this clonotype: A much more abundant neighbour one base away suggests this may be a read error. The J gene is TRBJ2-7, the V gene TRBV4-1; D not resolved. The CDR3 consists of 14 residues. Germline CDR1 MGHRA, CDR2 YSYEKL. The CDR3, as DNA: TGCGCCTGCAGCCCAGCGAGGAGCTCCTACGAGCAGTACTTC. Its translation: CACSPARSSYEQYF.

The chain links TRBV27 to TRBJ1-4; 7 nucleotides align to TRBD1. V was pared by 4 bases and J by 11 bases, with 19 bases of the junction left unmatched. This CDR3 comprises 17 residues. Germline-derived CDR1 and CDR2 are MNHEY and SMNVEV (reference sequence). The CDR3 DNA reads TGTGCCAGCAGTTCGCCCCCCCGACAGGGACCGAACCGTAAACTGTTTTTT. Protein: CASSSPPRQGPNRKLFF. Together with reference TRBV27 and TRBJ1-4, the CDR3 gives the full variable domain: EAQVTQNPRYLITVTGKKLTVTCSQNMNHEYMSWYRQDPGLGLRQIYYSMNVEVTDKGDVPEGYKVSRKEKRNFPLILESPSPNQTSLYFCASSSPPRQGPNRKLFFGSGTQLSVL.

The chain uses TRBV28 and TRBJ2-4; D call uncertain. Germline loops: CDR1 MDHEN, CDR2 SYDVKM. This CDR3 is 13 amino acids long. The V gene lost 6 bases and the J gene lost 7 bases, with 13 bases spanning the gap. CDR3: CASSLLHQNIQYF. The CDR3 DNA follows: TGTGCCAGCAGCTTGCTACATCAGAACATTCAGTACTTC.

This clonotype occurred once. CDR3 sequence reads: CASSPKRGGFTDEQFF. CDR3 bases: TGTGCCAGCAGCCCAAAGCGGGGGGGCTTTACCGATGAGCAGTTCTTC. The chain uses TRBV27 and TRBJ2-1; 10 nucleotides align to TRBD2. Germline V CDR1 and CDR2: MNHEY, SMNVEV (reference sequence). J lost 8 bases, V lost 6 bases, and 13 bases had no gene match. The CDR3 is 16 residues long.

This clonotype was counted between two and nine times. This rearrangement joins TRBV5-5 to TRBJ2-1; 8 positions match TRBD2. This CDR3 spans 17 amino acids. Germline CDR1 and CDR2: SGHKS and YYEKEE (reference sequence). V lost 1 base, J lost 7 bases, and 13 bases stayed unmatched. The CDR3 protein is CASSLRRLSGSWNEQFF. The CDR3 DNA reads TGTGCCAGCAGCTTGAGGCGCTTGAGCGGGAGTTGGAATGAGCAGTTCTTC.

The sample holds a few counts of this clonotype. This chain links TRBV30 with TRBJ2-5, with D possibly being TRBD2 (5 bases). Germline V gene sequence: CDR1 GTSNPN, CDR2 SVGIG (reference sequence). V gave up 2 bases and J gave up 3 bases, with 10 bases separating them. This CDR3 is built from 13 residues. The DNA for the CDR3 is TGTGCCTGGAGTCCCGGACTGGAAGAGACCCAGTACTTC. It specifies CAWSPGLEETQYF.

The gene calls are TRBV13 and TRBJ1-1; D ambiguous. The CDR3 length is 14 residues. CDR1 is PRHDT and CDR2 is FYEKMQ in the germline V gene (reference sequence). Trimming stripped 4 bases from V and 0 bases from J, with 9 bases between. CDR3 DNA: TGTGCCAGCAGCTCCGGGGAGATGAACACTGAAGCTTTCTTT. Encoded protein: CASSSGEMNTEAFF.

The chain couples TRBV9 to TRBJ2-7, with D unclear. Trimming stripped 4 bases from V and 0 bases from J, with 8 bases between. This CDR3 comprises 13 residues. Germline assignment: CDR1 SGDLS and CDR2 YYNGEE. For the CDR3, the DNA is TGTGCCAGCAGCCCTTATAGCTCCTACGAGCAGTACTTC. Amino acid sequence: CASSPYSSYEQYF.

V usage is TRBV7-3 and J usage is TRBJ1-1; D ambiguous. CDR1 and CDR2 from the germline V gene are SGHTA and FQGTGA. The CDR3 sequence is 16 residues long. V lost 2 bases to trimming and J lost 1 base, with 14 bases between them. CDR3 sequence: CASSLSSKGGNTEAFF. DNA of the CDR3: TGTGCCAGCAGCTTATCCTCTAAGGGCGGGAACACTGAAGCTTTCTTT.

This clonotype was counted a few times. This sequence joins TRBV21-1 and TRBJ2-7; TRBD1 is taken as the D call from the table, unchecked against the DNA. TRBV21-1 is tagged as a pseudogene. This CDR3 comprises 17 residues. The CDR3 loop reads CASSKSPIAGTGNEQYF. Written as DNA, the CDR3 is TGTGCCAGCAGCAAATCGCCAATTGCCGGGACAGGTAACGAGCAGTACTTC.